This T cell receptor beta chain was sequenced during a study of blood T cell repertoires in COVID-19. About the research overall: T cells, B-cell-depleted T cells, or PBMCs supplied cDNA or gDNA.

With 7 bases removed from V and 4 bases from J, the gap between germline ends came to 16 bases. The CDR3 is 14 amino acids. Participants spanned ages about 18 to 95 years and resided in some 22 US areas. The table came from immunoSEQ multiplex PCR; TCRdb's copy has only in-frame clones and leaves some out. In the table there are fewer than 250,000 clones, roughly 85% of which are singletons. This clonotype was sampled from a woman in her forties or fifties with acute COVID-19. The rearrangement uses TRBV23-1 and TRBJ1-2; D is possibly TRBD1 (6 bases). Being an ORF, TRBV23-1 has a function that is uncertain. Sequenced: PBMCs or T cells enriched from blood (not recorded which). The CDR3 protein is CASNKQGTPYGYTF. CDR3 coding DNA: TGCGCCAGCAACAAACAGGGTACCCCCTATGGCTACACCTTC.